Shown below are 27 T cell receptor beta chains from a single sample sequenced in a study of T cell responses to AZD1222 COVID-19 vaccine. Here immunoSEQ multiplex PCR was the method, and the copy in TCRdb shows in-frame clones only, minus some. The profile shows about 93,000 clones, roughly 85% of them singletons. Sample: peripheral blood, taken on day 0 of AZD1222 vaccination. All receptors come from an adult in good health.

The chain combines TRBV27 with TRBJ1-6; possible D gene TRBD1, 5 bases. This CDR3 has 12 residues. The V and J ends lost 4 bases and 8 bases respectively, with 6 bases between them. Germline assignment: CDR1 MNHEY and CDR2 SMNVEV (reference sequence). In DNA, the CDR3 is TGTGCCAGCAGTTCGGGACATTCACCCCTCCACTTT. It specifies CASSSGHSPLHF.

The V gene is TRBV7-2, the J gene TRBJ2-3; D is ambiguous. This CDR3 is 15 amino acids long. Trimming shortened V by 2 bases and J by 2 bases, and 11 bases separated the two germline ends. Germline-derived CDR1 and CDR2 are SGHTA and FQGNSA. The CDR3 region has the DNA TGTGCCAGCAGCTTACGGGCTGGAATCACAGATACGCAGTATTTT. Its translation is CASSLRAGITDTQYF.

The rearrangement links TRBV7-2 to TRBJ2-3; 8 bases are shared with TRBD2. There are 14 residues in the CDR3. Germline V gene lookup returns CDR1 SGHTA and CDR2 FQGNSA. After removal of 5 bases from V and 5 bases from J, the junction contained 6 bases not matched to a gene. CDR3 sequence (DNA): TGTGCCAGCAGCCGGGGGGGGAGCGGAGATACGCAGTATTTT. Its protein is CASSRGGSGDTQYF.

The CDR3 bases are TGTGCCAGCAGAACGACAGGGGAAAACTATGGCTACACCTTC. Its translation: CASRTTGENYGYTF. J is TRBJ1-2 and V is TRBV28; 8 bases are a match to TRBD1. Germline V gives CDR1 MDHEN, CDR2 SYDVKM. The V segment lost 6 bases and the J segment 2 bases; nucleotides outside the gene matches: 5. This CDR3 region has 14 residues.

V is TRBV5-1 and J is TRBJ1-2, with 10 bases identical to TRBD1. CDR1 and CDR2 from the germline V gene are SGHRS and YFSETQ. Germline trimming cut 4 bases from V and 8 bases from J; bases unmatched to any gene: 8. The length of the CDR3 is 14 residues. The DNA of the CDR3 is TGCGCCAGCAGCCCTACCCCGACAGGGGGCGGCTACACCTTC. It translates to CASSPTPTGGGYTF.

The chain carries TRBV19 and TRBJ1-2; D unresolved. The CDR3 spans 13 residues. From germline, CDR1 is LNHDA and CDR2 SQIVND (reference sequence). Trimming left V 3 bases short and J 3 bases short, with 8 bases between. The CDR3: CASSMGLHYGYTF. The CDR3, as DNA: TGTGCCAGTAGTATGGGGTTGCACTATGGCTACACCTTC.

The J gene is TRBJ1-3, the V gene TRBV19, with 11 nucleotides matching TRBD1. Germline CDR1 and CDR2: LNHDA and SQIVND (reference sequence). This CDR3 has 14 residues. With 10 bases clipped from V and 2 bases from J, the junction kept 4 bases outside the gene matches. CDR3 nucleotide sequence: TGTGCCAATCGGACAGGGGGCACTGGAAACACCATATATTTT. Translation: CANRTGGTGNTIYF.

The V and J genes are TRBV19 and TRBJ1-5; possibly TRBD1 for D (5 bases). V lost 3 bases, J lost 8 bases, and 11 bases lay in between. Germline assignment: CDR1 LNHDA and CDR2 SQIVND (reference sequence). This CDR3 contains 13 residues. As DNA, the CDR3 is TGTGCCAGTAGTATCAGGGCGGGGGAGCCCCAGCATTTT. Encoded protein: CASSIRAGEPQHF.

This clone came up a few times. The J gene is TRBJ2-7, the V gene TRBV6-1, with D hard to call. Deletions cut 2 bases from V and 2 bases from J, with 13 bases between. The CDR3 extends over 15 amino acids. CDR1 and CDR2 (germline): MNHNS, SASEGT. CDR3 nucleotide sequence: TGTGCCAGCAGTGAATCGCACACTGGGACCTACGAGCAGTACTTC. It specifies CASSESHTGTYEQYF.

The rearrangement uses TRBV27 and TRBJ1-2; TRBD1 aligns across 10 bases. The CDR3 runs to 14 residues. CDR1 is MNHEY and CDR2 is SMNVEV in the germline V gene (reference sequence). V was clipped by 4 bases and J by 8 bases; unmatched bases: 7. This chain's CDR3 is CASSSGTGVGGYTF. In DNA, the CDR3 is TGTGCCAGCAGTTCAGGGACAGGGGTTGGAGGCTACACCTTC.

The count of this clone is one. The chain employs TRBV19 and TRBJ1-2; D gene uncertain. CDR1 is LNHDA and CDR2 is SQIVND in the germline V gene (reference sequence). V was shortened by 3 bases and J by 7 bases, with 15 bases between the two germline ends. This CDR3 comprises 14 residues. The CDR3 region is CASSIGVKASGYTF. DNA for the CDR3: TGTGCCAGTAGTATTGGAGTCAAAGCGAGTGGCTACACCTTC.

This clone was seen only once. The CDR3 protein is CASSPGTALYGYTF. The CDR3, as DNA: TGTGCCAGCAGCCCGGGGACAGCTCTCTATGGCTACACCTTC. The chain has TRBV5-6 and TRBJ1-2; 7 bases align to TRBD1. Germline V gives CDR1 SGHDT, CDR2 YYEEEE. The CDR3 contains 14 residues. V dropped 4 bases and J dropped 4; count of bases not matched to a gene: 7.

This clone is a singleton in its sample. V is TRBV5-1 and J is TRBJ1-1; the D is unclear. The V and J ends lost 0 bases and 4 bases respectively, with 13 bases between them. Germline values: CDR1 SGHRS, CDR2 YFSETQ. CDR3 length: 15 residues. DNA for the CDR3: TGCGCCAGCAGCTTGGCCGGGAAAAAACTCACTGAAGCTTTCTTT. It specifies CASSLAGKKLTEAFF.

J is TRBJ1-3 and V is TRBV6-6; D unresolved. This CDR3 region has 12 residues. In germline, CDR1 is MNHNY, CDR2 SVGAGI (reference sequence). CDR3 coding DNA: TGTGCAGGGCGCAACTCTGGAAACACCATATATTTT. As protein: CAGRNSGNTIYF.

This chain uses TRBV6-6 with TRBJ2-7; unclear D gene. Between the trimmed V and J ends, which lost 2 bases and 6 bases, there was a span of 5 bases. The CDR3 extends over 11 amino acids. The germline gives CDR1 MNHNY, CDR2 SVGAGI (reference sequence). The CDR3 loop is CASSYDREQYF. CDR3 sequence (DNA): TGTGCCAGCAGTTACGACCGCGAGCAGTACTTC.

V is TRBV18 and J is TRBJ2-1, with 12 positions matching TRBD2. CDR3 size: 16 residues. J gave up 9 bases and V 0 bases, and 6 bases lay outside the gene matches. Germline loops: CDR1 KGHSH, CDR2 LQKENI. DNA of the CDR3: TGTGCCAGCTCACCACCTGCTAGCGGGGGGGCGGGTGAGCAGTTCTTC. Translation: CASSPPASGGAGEQFF.

The chain couples TRBV7-9 to TRBJ1-2; 7 bases are a match to TRBD1. This CDR3 region has 14 residues. Germline trimming cut 5 bases from V and 2 bases from J; bases unmatched to any gene: 5. CDR1 and CDR2 (germline): SEHNR, FQNEAQ (reference sequence). The CDR3 coding sequence is TGTGCCAGCAGCCGGTGGGGACAGAACTATGGCTACACCTTC. Encoded protein: CASSRWGQNYGYTF.

This chain joins TRBV10-3 and TRBJ2-2; D possibly corresponds to TRBD1 (5 bases). The V and J ends lost 7 bases and 1 base respectively, with 7 bases between them. Germline V gives CDR1 ENHRY, CDR2 SYGVKD. There are 13 residues in the CDR3. CDR3 coding DNA: TGTGCCATCACAGGGAAGAACACCGGGGAGCTGTTTTTT. As protein: CAITGKNTGELFF.

This clone was observed a few times. The chain has TRBV10-3 and TRBJ2-1; TRBD1 aligns across 12 bases. The CDR3 has 15 residues. V dropped 6 bases and J dropped 7; count of bases not matched to a gene: 7. Germline V gene lookup returns CDR1 ENHRY and CDR2 SYGVKD. The CDR3 is CAIRDRDRGRNEQFF. CDR3 DNA sequence: TGTGCCATCAGGGACCGGGACAGGGGGCGAAATGAGCAGTTCTTC.

V and J are TRBV5-1 and TRBJ2-1, with a weak D call TRBD1 (6 bases). In germline, CDR1 is SGHRS, CDR2 YFSETQ. CDR3 length: 15 residues. V lost 0 bases, J lost 7 bases, and 14 bases lay in between. This chain's CDR3 is CASSLESGVGNEQFF. The CDR3 DNA is TGCGCCAGCAGCTTGGAGTCAGGGGTTGGAAATGAGCAGTTCTTC.

The chain joins TRBV21-1 to TRBJ1-5; the table's D call, TRBD1, was not checked against the DNA. TRBV21-1 has pseudogene status. The CDR3 sequence is 15 residues long. This CDR3 reads CASSRGTGTDQPQHF. DNA of the CDR3: TGTGCCAGCAGCAGGGGGACAGGGACAGATCAGCCCCAGCATTTT.

This clone was picked up a small number of times. CDR3 sequence (DNA): TGCGCCAGCAAAAAGGGCGACTCCGAGAGCTATGGCTACACCTTC. Protein: CASKKGDSESYGYTF. The chain links TRBV5-1 to TRBJ1-2, with D uncertain. Between the trimmed V and J ends, which lost 6 bases and 4 bases, there was a span of 19 bases. The V gene's germline CDR1 is SGHRS and CDR2 YFSETQ. This CDR3 contains 15 residues.

The chain is built from TRBV7-2 and TRBJ1-2, with 8 bases fitting TRBD1. With V trimmed by 1 base and J by 7 bases, 8 bases remained unmatched. Germline loops: CDR1 SGHTA, CDR2 FQGNSA. The CDR3 runs to 15 residues. This CDR3 reads CASSLEGQGAIGYTF. CDR3 nucleotide sequence: TGTGCCAGCAGCTTAGAAGGTCAGGGGGCGATTGGCTACACCTTC.

The V gene is TRBV19, the J gene TRBJ1-1; no definite D call. Germline CDR1 reads LNHDA; CDR2 reads SQIVND (reference sequence). The CDR3 contains 13 residues. V lost 4 bases and J 11 bases, leaving 17 bases between the germline ends. The CDR3 protein is CASSTIGPGSAFF. CDR3 nucleotides: TGTGCCAGTAGTACGATAGGTCCCGGATCGGCTTTCTTT.

This chain joins TRBV19 and TRBJ1-5, with a possible D match to TRBD1 (6 bases). V was cut by 6 bases and J by 5 bases, with 14 bases left in between. Germline CDR1 LNHDA, CDR2 SQIVND (reference sequence). This CDR3 is built from 14 residues. For the CDR3, the DNA is TGTGCCAGTAGGGGGACAAGGCTTTATCAGCCCCAGCATTTT. This encodes CASRGTRLYQPQHF. The variable domain in full, completed from reference TRBV19 and TRBJ1-5, reads DGGITQSPKYLFRKEGQNVTLSCEQNLNHDAMYWYRQDPGQGLRLIYYSQIVNDFQKGDIAEGYSVSREKKESFPLTVTSAQKNPTAFYLCASRGTRLYQPQHFGDGTRLSIL.

The chain employs TRBV3-1 (or the pseudogene TRBV3-2) and TRBJ2-3; D not resolved. From germline, CDR1 is LGHDT and CDR2 YNNKEL (reference sequence). V was clipped by 1 base and J by 3 bases, with 8 bases between them. CDR3 length: 14 amino acids. CDR3 region: CASSQVVQTDTQYF. CDR3 DNA sequence: TGTGCCAGCAGCCAAGTGGTTCAGACAGATACGCAGTATTTT.

This clone was recorded once. The rearrangement joins TRBV11-2 to TRBJ1-2; D unresolved. V was cut by 3 bases and J by 13 bases, with 15 bases left in between. The germline V gene encodes CDR1 SGHAT and CDR2 FQNNGV. The CDR3 runs to 12 residues. The CDR3 DNA is TGTGCCAGCAGCTTCCCCCCTAATGCTCCCACCTTC. It specifies CASSFPPNAPTF.